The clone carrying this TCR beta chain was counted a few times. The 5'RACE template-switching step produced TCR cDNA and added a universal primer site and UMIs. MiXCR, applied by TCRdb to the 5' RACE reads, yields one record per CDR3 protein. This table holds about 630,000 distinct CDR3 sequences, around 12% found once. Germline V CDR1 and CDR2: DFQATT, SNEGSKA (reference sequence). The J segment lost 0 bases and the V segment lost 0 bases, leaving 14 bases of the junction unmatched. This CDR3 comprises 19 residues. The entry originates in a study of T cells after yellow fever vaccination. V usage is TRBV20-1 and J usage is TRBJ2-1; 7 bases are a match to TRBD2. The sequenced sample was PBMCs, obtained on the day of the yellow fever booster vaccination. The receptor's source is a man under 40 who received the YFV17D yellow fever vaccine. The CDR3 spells CSARDPAQRGRSSYNEQFF. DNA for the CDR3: TGCAGTGCTAGAGATCCGGCCCAGCGGGGACGGTCCTCCTACAATGAGCAGTTCTTC.